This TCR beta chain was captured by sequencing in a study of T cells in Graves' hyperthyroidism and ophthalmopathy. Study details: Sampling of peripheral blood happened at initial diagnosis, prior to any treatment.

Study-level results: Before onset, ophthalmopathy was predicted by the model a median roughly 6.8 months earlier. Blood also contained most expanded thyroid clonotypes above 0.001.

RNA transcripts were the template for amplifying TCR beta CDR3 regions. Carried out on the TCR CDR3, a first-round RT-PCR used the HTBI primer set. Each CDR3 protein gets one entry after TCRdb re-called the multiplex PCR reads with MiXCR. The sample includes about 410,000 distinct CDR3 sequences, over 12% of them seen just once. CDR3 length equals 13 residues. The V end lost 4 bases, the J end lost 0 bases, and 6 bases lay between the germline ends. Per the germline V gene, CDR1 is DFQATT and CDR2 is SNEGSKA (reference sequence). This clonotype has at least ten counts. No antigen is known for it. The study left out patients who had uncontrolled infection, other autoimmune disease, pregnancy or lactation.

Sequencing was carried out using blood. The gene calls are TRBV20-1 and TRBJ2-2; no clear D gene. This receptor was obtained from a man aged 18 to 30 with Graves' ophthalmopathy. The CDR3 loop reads CSATQTNTGELFF. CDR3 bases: TGCAGTGCTACCCAAACGAACACCGGGGAGCTGTTTTTT.